Listed here is a single T cell receptor (beta chain). Its antigen remains unidentified. The data were obtained in a study of cytomegalovirus exposure and HLA in healthy donors. It was with 60 Vbeta and 13 Jbeta primers that the PCR ran. The method was immunoSEQ multiplex PCR; TCRdb's version includes in-frame clones alone and lacks a portion of them. The sample carries about 140,000 clones, about 80% recorded once. The germline CDR1 and CDR2 sequences are SNHLY and FYNNEI. This CDR3 is built from 12 residues. Trimming stripped 6 bases from V and 4 bases from J, with 9 bases between. Study-level findings and limits: Near-uniform donor sequencing depth was presumed by presence/absence analyses. A later analysis found most CMV-associated TCR beta chains apparently HLA-restricted. TCR beta chain V- and J-gene trimming was linked, in a later analysis, to a missense variant in DCLRE1C.

Donors sampled were nominally healthy, though unrecorded immune exposures were likely. The sequence was obtained from a male donor in good health and CMV-seronegative. The chain employs TRBV2 and TRBJ2-5, with D maybe TRBD1 (6 bases). The specimen sequenced was PBMCs. For the CDR3, the DNA is TGTGCCAGCAGCCGGACAGTAGAGACCCAGTACTTC. Translating gives CASSRTVETQYF. The full variable domain, with the rest looked up from reference TRBV2 and TRBJ2-5, is EPEVTQTPSHQVTQMGQEVILRCVPISNHLYFYWYRQILGQKVEFLVSFYNNEISEKSEIFDDQFSVERPDGSNFTLKIRSTKLEDSAMYFCASSRTVETQYFGPGTRLLVL.